This T cell receptor (beta chain) emerged from a study of blood T cell repertoires in COVID-19. About the research overall: Whether acute or convalescent, the COVID-19 samples came from the United States, Italy and Spain. PBMCs, B-cell-depleted T cells, or T cells provided the cDNA or gDNA that made up the material.

Original analysis: Amplification of reference gene primers was used by the study to estimate nucleated cell counts. Sequencing was performed with immunoSEQ multiplex PCR; in TCRdb, only in-frame clones are kept and a portion is missing. V and J calls and clone size are copied from that table; D and trimming were computed from the DNA. This repertoire shows 70,000 or so clones, roughly nine tenths found once; its top ten account for roughly 3.9%. Trimming removed 3 bases from V and 5 bases from J, with 3 bases in between. Germline CDR1 reads WSHSY; CDR2 reads SAAADI. This CDR3 region has 11 residues. This receptor was taken from a man in his sixties or seventies with active COVID-19. Sequencing was performed on peripheral blood. The rearrangement joins TRBV10-2 to TRBJ2-3; D remains ambiguous. CDR3 nucleotides: TGCGCCAGCAGTGACATAGATACGCAGTATTTT. This translates into CASSDIDTQYF.